Given below is one T cell receptor beta chain in context. The target antigen is unknown. The data were obtained in a study of T cell repertoires in cytomegalovirus infection. In the study overall: Epitope selection comprised recently identified HLA-C-restricted CMV epitopes and well-studied HLA-B-restricted CMV epitopes. Evidence of both CMV infection and a matching HLA type came from public TCR beta signatures. Findings and limits, study-wide: CMV-specific TCR beta clonotypes restricted by HLA-C dominated the ex vivo response. Based on cumulative public TCR beta family frequency, carriers of CMV plus the relevant HLA were identified.

MiXCR was run by TCRdb on the reads, yielding one entry per CDR3 protein. The profile shows 900,000 to 950,000 distinct CDR3 sequences, roughly a third of them singletons. V gave up 3 bases and J gave up 2 bases; unmatched junction bases: 10. The CDR3 totals 17 residues. Germline V gives CDR1 MGHDK, CDR2 SYGVNS. The sample was cultured CD8+ T cells from PBMCs, taken from culture after CMV antigen stimulation. The chain carries TRBV25-1 and TRBJ2-7; the match to TRBD1 covers 10 bases. This sequence was found in a human donor in good health (CMV status not recorded). Some clones in this sample may be carry-over from other donors' samples. The CDR3 nucleotides are TGTGCCAGCAGTGATGGGGACAGGGGCGAAATACCCTACGAGCAGTACTTC. Its translation: CASSDGDRGEIPYEQYF.